The T cell receptor (beta chain) described here comes from a study of control samples from healthy donors and cancer patients. The method was immunoSEQ multiplex PCR; TCRdb's version includes in-frame clones alone and lacks a portion of them. The table records 250,000 to 300,000 clones, over 70% of them present only once. CDR1 and CDR2 (germline): SNHLY, FYNNEI. The V and J ends lost 6 bases and 2 bases respectively, with 7 bases between them. The CDR3 runs to 12 residues. What was sequenced was PBMCs. The chain has TRBV2 and TRBJ2-5; D call uncertain. This sequence was found in a woman aged 60-75 years with lung cancer. The CDR3 here is CASRYTQETQYF. CDR3 sequence (DNA): TGTGCCAGCAGGTATACGCAAGAGACCCAGTACTTC.